The sequence of this T cell receptor (beta chain) was determined in a study of identical twins. All of the donors were Caucasians in good health. CDR1 and CDR2 (germline): MNHEY, SMNVEV (reference sequence). The CDR3 is 19 residues long. V shed 4 bases and J 3 bases; nucleotides not matched to a gene: 21. TCRdb re-called the 5' RACE reads through MiXCR, storing one row per CDR3 protein. The sample includes hundreds of thousands of distinct CDR3 sequences, 21% of them seen just once. Study findings and constraints: Weaker excess twin sharing was observed in beta out-of-frame sequences.

Remarks on this clonotype: The antigen remains unidentified.

The data were also submitted as part of a second study, on T cells expressing NK-cell markers. As reported in that work: Sequencing of TCR beta repertoires drew on sorted CD3+CD56+NKG2C+, CD3+CD56+NKG2C- and CD3+CD56-NKG2C+ T cells. These clonotypes, the leaders elsewhere, also led the CD3+CD56-NKG2C+ fraction in four donors.

The chain employs TRBV27 and TRBJ2-7; TRBD2 agrees at 7 bases. Material for sequencing was PBMCs. The receptor's source is a woman under 30 in good health. CDR3 protein: CASSSSLVGERDSFYEQYF. As DNA, the CDR3 is TGTGCCAGCAGTTCTAGCCTCGTAGGTGAGCGGGATAGCTTCTACGAGCAGTACTTC.